These 31 T cell receptor beta chains originate from one sample sequenced in a study of blood T cell repertoires in COVID-19. The method was immunoSEQ multiplex PCR; TCRdb's version includes in-frame clones alone and lacks a portion of them. The sample includes about 140,000 clones, over 65% of them seen just once. The sequenced sample was peripheral blood. These receptors were collected from a woman of 80 years or more with active or convalescent COVID-19.

J is TRBJ1-1 and V is TRBV10-3; TRBD1 aligns across 10 bases. CDR1 and CDR2 from the germline V gene are ENHRY and SYGVKD. The CDR3 loop spans 15 amino acids. V lost 9 bases and J lost 2; bases outside the gene matches: 9. CDR3 nucleotide sequence: TGTGCCATACCCCCGGGACAGGGGATCAACACTGAAGCTTTCTTT. Protein sequence: CAIPPGQGINTEAFF.

The chain has TRBV18 and TRBJ2-3; 11 positions agree with TRBD2. The CDR3 is 18 amino acids. Germline V gene lookup returns CDR1 KGHSH and CDR2 LQKENI. The V and J ends lost 6 bases and 3 bases, in that order; junction bases with no gene match: 14. This CDR3 reads CASSPLTSGVPGTDTQYF. Written as DNA, the CDR3 is TGTGCCAGCTCGCCATTGACTAGCGGGGTACCGGGGACAGATACGCAGTATTTT.

This clone appeared once. This chain links TRBV30 with TRBJ1-6; TRBD1 might be the D (5 bases). Per germline, CDR1 GTSNPN and CDR2 SVGIG (reference sequence). The CDR3 spans 17 residues. Trimming shortened V by 4 bases and J by 0 bases, and 16 bases separated the two germline ends. This CDR3 is CAWTLIRGSSYNSPLHF. In nucleotides, the CDR3 is TGTGCCTGGACCCTCATCCGGGGGAGCTCCTATAATTCACCCCTCCACTTT.

The chain carries TRBV5-1 and TRBJ1-1; D is perhaps TRBD1 (5 bases). CDR3 length equals 15 residues. Germline loops: CDR1 SGHRS, CDR2 YFSETQ. The germline V and J ends were trimmed by 2 bases and 11 bases, with 22 bases remaining between them. The CDR3 sequence is CASSFGMGGTAVAFF. The DNA of the CDR3 is TGCGCCAGCAGCTTTGGTATGGGAGGGACGGCCGTGGCTTTCTTT.

This chain uses TRBV28 with TRBJ1-2, with 7 bases aligning to TRBD1. V dropped 4 bases and J dropped 4; count of bases not matched to a gene: 12. The CDR3 is 16 residues long. CDR1 and CDR2 (germline): MDHEN, SYDVKM. This chain's CDR3 is CASSSSNRQGAYGYTF. CDR3 in DNA: TGTGCCAGCAGTTCCTCCAATCGACAGGGAGCCTATGGCTACACCTTC.

The CDR3 sequence is CASSSLRQGRNQPQHF. The CDR3 coding sequence is TGTGCCAGCAGTTCACTTAGACAGGGGCGCAATCAGCCCCAGCATTTT. The genes are TRBV25-1 and TRBJ1-5, with 8 bases aligning to TRBD1. The CDR3 covers 16 residues. V shed 5 bases, J shed 2 bases, and the junction held 8 bases outside the gene matches. Per germline, CDR1 MGHDK and CDR2 SYGVNS.

The chain couples TRBV9 to TRBJ2-5; TRBD2 aligns across 11 bases. J lost 5 bases, V lost 4 bases, and 7 bases had no gene match. The CDR3 sequence is 15 residues long. Germline V gene sequence: CDR1 SGDLS, CDR2 YYNGEE. CDR3 protein: CASSQLAGGLETQYF. The CDR3 DNA is TGTGCCAGCAGCCAATTAGCGGGGGGGCTGGAGACCCAGTACTTC.

CDR3 loop: CASSYDGMSYNEQFF. CDR3 nucleotide sequence: TGCGCCAGCAGCTATGACGGGATGTCCTACAATGAGCAGTTCTTC. The rearrangement uses TRBV5-1 and TRBJ2-1, with D tentatively TRBD2 (5 bases). The germline V gene encodes CDR1 SGHRS and CDR2 YFSETQ. V was pared by 3 bases and J by 1 base, with 11 bases between. This CDR3 contains 15 residues.

The chain links TRBV7-9 to TRBJ2-7, with D perhaps TRBD2 (5 bases). Trimming removed 5 bases at V and 5 bases at J, with 22 bases between. Germline V gene data show CDR1 as SEHNR and CDR2 as FQNEAQ (reference sequence). The CDR3 covers 16 residues. The CDR3 DNA follows: TGTGCCAGCAGCGGCGGGTTCAGGACCCTTCTTGACGAGCAGTACTTC. It yields the protein CASSGGFRTLLDEQYF.

J is TRBJ1-4 and V is TRBV21-1. TRBV21-1 counts as a pseudogene. The CDR3 contains 12 residues. The CDR3 nucleotides read TGTGCCAGCAGCAGGTGCCCGGGGGGACTGTTTTTT. As protein: CASSRCPGGLFF.

V is TRBV18 and J is TRBJ2-5; 10 bases align to TRBD1. The CDR3 extends over 17 amino acids. CDR1 and CDR2 (germline): KGHSH, LQKENI. The ends lost 3 bases at V and 5 bases at J; junction bases unmatched: 12. CDR3 sequence reads: CASSPGTGVFTLETQYF. Here the CDR3 DNA reads TGTGCCAGCTCACCCGGGACAGGGGTTTTTACACTGGAGACCCAGTACTTC.

The chain combines TRBV7-9 with TRBJ2-2; possible D gene TRBD1, 6 bases. CDR1 and CDR2 from the germline V gene are SEHNR and FQNEAQ (reference sequence). Trimming stripped 11 bases from V and 5 bases from J, with 9 bases between. CDR3 length: 11 amino acids. The CDR3 reads CAQGMTGELFF. As DNA, the CDR3 is TGTGCCCAGGGGATGACCGGGGAGCTGTTTTTT.

This chain joins TRBV7-8 and TRBJ1-1; 9 nucleotides line up with TRBD1. Germline CDR1 is SGHVS and CDR2 is FQNEAQ. The CDR3 spans 16 residues. The trim removed 5 bases at V and 0 bases at J, leaving 7 bases unmatched. CDR3: CASSRNGQGMNTEAFF. Written as DNA, the CDR3 is TGTGCCAGCAGCAGAAACGGACAGGGGATGAACACTGAAGCTTTCTTT.

The chain combines TRBV18 with TRBJ2-7, with D possibly TRBD2 on 6 matching bases. The germline gives CDR1 KGHSH, CDR2 LQKENI. V lost 3 bases and J lost 6, with 12 bases in between. The CDR3 covers 13 residues. CDR3 residues: CASSPRGISEQYF. CDR3 sequence (DNA): TGTGCCAGCTCACCGCGGGGTATTAGCGAGCAGTACTTC.

V usage is TRBV6-5 and J usage is TRBJ1-1; a weak D match, TRBD1 (5 bases). Trimming removed 5 bases from V and 3 bases from J, with 13 bases in between. The CDR3 is 14 residues long. Germline CDR1 MNHEY, CDR2 SVGAGI. The CDR3 region has the DNA TGTGCCAGCAGTACCCGGTCGGGGGACACTGAAGCTTTCTTT. This translates into CASSTRSGDTEAFF.

V usage is TRBV19 and J usage is TRBJ1-5; D might be TRBD1 (6 bases). This CDR3 spans 15 amino acids. Looked up from germline, CDR1 is LNHDA and CDR2 is SQIVND (reference sequence). V lost 4 bases to trimming and J lost 3 bases, with 13 bases between them. The CDR3 sequence: CASSTTGQNNQPQHF. CDR3 sequence (DNA): TGTGCCAGTAGTACCACCGGACAGAACAATCAGCCCCAGCATTTT.

The chain recombines TRBV7-2 with TRBJ2-1; TRBD2 is a possible D gene (7 bases). V lost 4 bases to trimming and J lost 9 bases, with 16 bases between them. From germline, CDR1 is SGHTA and CDR2 FQGNSA. CDR3 length equals 14 residues. The DNA for the CDR3 is TGTGCCAGCAGCTCGAGGGGGGGAGTGGGTGAGCAGTTCTTC. Residues: CASSSRGGVGEQFF.

The chain couples TRBV2 to TRBJ2-7, with D possibly being TRBD1 (6 bases). In germline, CDR1 is SNHLY, CDR2 FYNNEI. Trimming cost V 4 bases and J 6 bases, with 19 bases left between them. CDR3 length equals 15 residues. CDR3 loop: CASSAYGNRDPEQYF. CDR3 in DNA: TGTGCCAGCAGTGCCTATGGGAACAGGGATCCCGAGCAGTACTTC.

The rearrangement uses TRBV5-1 and TRBJ1-3, with a tentative D call TRBD1 (6 bases). The CDR3 length is 15 residues. The ends were cut back, 4 bases at V and 0 bases at J, with 11 bases in the middle. Germline V lookup: CDR1 SGHRS, CDR2 YFSETQ. The CDR3 here is CASSPGHFSGNTIYF. The CDR3 DNA sequence: TGCGCCAGCAGCCCGGGACATTTCTCTGGAAACACCATATATTTT.

This chain connects TRBV29-1 to TRBJ2-7, with D perhaps matching TRBD1 (6 bases). This CDR3 is built from 12 residues. Trimming removed 4 bases at V and 2 bases at J, with 9 bases between. The germline V gene encodes CDR1 SQVTM and CDR2 ANQGSEA. DNA of the CDR3: TGCAGCGTTGCGCCAGGGGCCTACGAGCAGTACTTC. Encoded protein: CSVAPGAYEQYF.

The rearrangement links TRBV9 to TRBJ1-1; D is uncertain. Trimming stripped 4 bases from V and 1 base from J, with 8 bases between. This CDR3 is 13 amino acids long. CDR1 and CDR2 from the germline V gene are SGDLS and YYNGEE. The DNA for the CDR3 is TGTGCCAGCAGCATCACACAGAACACTGAAGCTTTCTTT. This gives the protein CASSITQNTEAFF.

The chain has TRBV5-4 and TRBJ1-2, with D perhaps TRBD1 (6 bases). The CDR3 loop spans 13 amino acids. With 4 bases removed from V and 6 bases from J, the gap between germline ends came to 13 bases. Germline V CDR1 and CDR2: SGHNT, YYREEE (reference sequence). The CDR3 DNA is TGTGCCAGCAGCCCCCCGGACAGACATGGCTACACCTTC. Protein product: CASSPPDRHGYTF. Complete variable domain (other parts from reference TRBV5-4 and TRBJ1-2): ETGVTQSPTHLIKTRGQQVTLRCSSQSGHNTVSWYQQALGQGPQFIFQYYREEENGRGNFPPRFSGLQFPNYSSELNVNALELDDSALYLCASSPPDRHGYTFGSGTRLTVV.

The table lists this clone with a count of one. The gene calls are TRBV12-3 or TRBV12-4 and TRBJ2-2; 7 bases line up with TRBD2. The CDR3 has 13 amino acids. J lost 6 bases, V lost 6 bases, and 4 bases had no gene match. The CDR3 DNA is TGTGCCAGCAGCCGAGGACTAGCCGGGGAGCTGTTTTTT. Encoded protein: CASSRGLAGELFF.

The genes are TRBV4-2 and TRBJ2-2, with 8 bases identical to TRBD2. The germline V gene encodes CDR1 LGHNA and CDR2 YNFKEQ. The CDR3 runs to 15 residues. J lost 1 base, V lost 3 bases, and 1 base had no gene match. The CDR3 reads CASSQSGGNTGELFF. CDR3 coding DNA: TGTGCCAGCAGCCAGAGCGGGGGGAACACCGGGGAGCTGTTTTTT.

The chain uses TRBV7-9 and TRBJ2-7; 9 nucleotides match TRBD1. V was pared by 5 bases and J by 6 bases, with 5 bases of the junction left unmatched. This CDR3 spans 13 amino acids. Germline CDR1 is SEHNR and CDR2 is FQNEAQ (reference sequence). For the CDR3, the DNA is TGTGCCAGCAGCCCGGGACAGGGAGGCGAGCAGTACTTC. Amino acid sequence: CASSPGQGGEQYF. Using reference TRBV7-9 and TRBJ2-7 for the parts outside the CDR3, the full variable domain is DTGVSQNPRHKITKRGQNVTFRCDPISEHNRLYWYRQTLGQGPEFLTYFQNEAQLEKSRLLSDRFSAERPKGSFSTLEIQRTEQGDSAMYLCASSPGQGGEQYFGPGTRLTVT.

The rearrangement links TRBV10-2 to TRBJ2-3; TRBD1 aligns across 8 bases. Germline loops: CDR1 WSHSY, CDR2 SAAADI. The CDR3 contains 12 residues. With 6 bases clipped from V and 11 bases from J, the junction kept 7 bases outside the gene matches. The CDR3 DNA is TGCGCCAGCAGGGACAGGGCGGGTGGGCAGTATTTT. It encodes CASRDRAGGQYF.

V and J are TRBV18 and TRBJ1-3; D is perhaps TRBD1 (5 bases). Trimming removed 6 bases from V and 0 bases from J, with 12 bases in between. The CDR3 spans 15 residues. In germline, CDR1 is KGHSH, CDR2 LQKENI. DNA of the CDR3: TGTGCCAGCTCCCCGGACCAGGGCTCTGGAAACACCATATATTTT. Protein product: CASSPDQGSGNTIYF.

J is TRBJ1-1 and V is TRBV16; D remains unclear. Between the trimmed V and J ends, which lost 1 base and 8 bases, there was a span of 11 bases. CDR1 is KGHSY, CDR2 FQNENV, per germline. This CDR3 comprises 13 residues. The CDR3 DNA is TGTGCCAGCAGCCAATGGGTGGGCTCCGAAGCTTTCTTT. Its protein is CASSQWVGSEAFF.

J is TRBJ1-5 and V is TRBV19; D gene unclear. The V gene lost 10 bases and the J gene lost 0 bases, with 22 bases spanning the gap. CDR1 is LNHDA and CDR2 is SQIVND in the germline V gene (reference sequence). The CDR3 loop spans 17 amino acids. DNA for the CDR3: TGTGCCACCACGGGGTCGAAGATAAGAGTTAGCAATCAGCCCCAGCATTTT. This codes for CATTGSKIRVSNQPQHF.

This clone is a singleton in its sample. This chain connects TRBV30 to TRBJ2-3; the D gene is possibly TRBD1 (5 bases). This CDR3 has 14 amino acids. Trimming took 6 bases from V and 2 from J, leaving 15 bases between them. CDR1 is GTSNPN and CDR2 is SVGIG in the germline V gene (reference sequence). The CDR3 DNA reads TGTGCCTGTGGTAAAGGGGTCCCCACAGATACGCAGTATTTT. This encodes CACGKGVPTDTQYF.

This rearrangement joins TRBV28 to TRBJ1-1; 9 bases line up with TRBD1. This CDR3 is built from 14 residues. The V gene's germline CDR1 is MDHEN and CDR2 SYDVKM. V was pared by 1 base and J by 6 bases, with 3 bases of the junction left unmatched. CDR3 nucleotides: TGTGCCAGCAGTTTATTACAGGGGGCCCCTGAAGCTTTCTTT. Amino acids: CASSLLQGAPEAFF. The full variable domain, completed using reference TRBV28 and TRBJ1-1, is DVKVTQSSRYLVKRTGEKVFLECVQDMDHENMFWYRQDPGLGLRLIYFSYDVKMKEKGDIPEGYSVSREKKERFSLILESASTNQTSMYLCASSLLQGAPEAFFGQGTRLTVV.